The following is a TCR beta chain sequence with its context. The antigen remains unidentified. These data originate in a study of Graves' ophthalmopathy and Graves' hyperthyroidism. Study-wide results and limits: Classification of ophthalmopathy versus stable hyperthyroidism by a 13-signature model yielded under 90% sensitivity and roughly 81% specificity.

Aged 18 to 65, hyperthyroidism patients had new diagnoses of under 2 months' duration. The diagnosis combined clinical symptoms, thyroxine, TRAb, thyroid ultrasound and orbital computed tomography scans. Beta-chain TCR CDR3 regions were amplified from RNA transcripts. A first-round RT-PCR used HTBI primers, followed by a second-round multiplex PCR. TCRdb passed the multiplex PCR reads through MiXCR, listing each CDR3 protein once. The repertoire holds more than 300,000 distinct CDR3 sequences, with roughly 17% as singletons. This CDR3 has 13 residues. Between the trimmed V and J ends, which lost 0 bases and 7 bases, there was a span of 9 bases. Germline assignment: CDR1 MNHEY and CDR2 SMNVEV (reference sequence).

The V gene is TRBV27, the J gene TRBJ2-5; D call uncertain. The clonotype was recovered from an adult woman with stable Graves' hyperthyroidism. Sequenced: peripheral blood. The CDR3 reads CASSLSLGVTQYF. CDR3 bases: TGTGCCAGCAGTTTATCGCTAGGAGTGACCCAGTACTTC.